The rows below give T cell receptor beta chains drawn from one sample of a study of cytomegalovirus exposure and HLA in healthy donors. Clones were read by immunoSEQ multiplex PCR, and TCRdb kept only the in-frame ones, dropping some. The table has about 89,000 clones, around 86% seen once. Material for sequencing was PBMCs. These receptors all stem from a young man in good health and CMV-seropositive. The CDR3 runs from the conserved cysteine through the conserved F or W. A D gene is named only where the DNA matches it firmly. Some rows mark clone size as missing; the rest say once, few, many or name a class of expanded clone.

d_gene: TRBD2
v_gene: TRBV2
j_gene: TRBJ2-2
abundance: .
CDR3aa: CASVGGRAVTGELFF
CDR3nt: TGTGCCAGCGTTGGGGGGAGGGCCGTCACCGGGGAGCTGTTTTTT

d_gene: TRBD1
v_gene: TRBV30
j_gene: TRBJ2-3
abundance: .
CDR3aa: CAWSKGQRKADTQYF
CDR3nt: TGTGCCTGGAGTAAGGGACAGCGAAAAGCAGATACGCAGTATTTT

d_gene: TRBD1
v_gene: TRBV5-1
j_gene: TRBJ1-1
abundance: .
CDR3aa: CASSPGTVDVEAFF
CDR3nt: TGCGCCAGCAGCCCCGGGACAGTTGATGTTGAAGCTTTCTTT

d_gene: .
v_gene: TRBV4-2
j_gene: TRBJ2-3
abundance: .
CDR3aa: CASSPRVGGGSGTDTQYF
CDR3nt: TGTGCCAGCAGCCCAAGGGTCGGGGGCGGGAGTGGTACAGATACGCAGTATTTT

d_gene: .
v_gene: TRBV6-1
j_gene: TRBJ2-2
abundance: .
CDR3aa: CASHLGGTGELFF
CDR3nt: TGTGCCAGCCATCTCGGGGGAACCGGGGAGCTGTTTTTT

d_gene: .
v_gene: TRBV19
j_gene: TRBJ2-2
abundance: .
CDR3aa: CASSTPGTGELFF
CDR3nt: TGTGCCAGTAGTACGCCGGGCACCGGGGAGCTGTTTTTT

d_gene: TRBD1
v_gene: TRBV5-1
j_gene: TRBJ2-2
abundance: .
CDR3aa: CASSRAGTGNTGELFF
CDR3nt: TGCGCCAGCAGCCGCGCCGGGACAGGCAACACCGGGGAGCTGTTTTTT

d_gene: .
v_gene: TRBV4-1
j_gene: TRBJ1-1
abundance: .
CDR3aa: CASSQEGRMRTEAFF
CDR3nt: TGCGCCAGCAGCCAAGAGGGGCGAATGCGGACTGAAGCTTTCTTT

d_gene: TRBD1
v_gene: TRBV6-5
j_gene: TRBJ1-5
abundance: .
CDR3aa: CASSYGTGVQPQHF
CDR3nt: TGTGCCAGCAGTTACGGGACAGGGGTTCAGCCCCAGCATTTT

d_gene: TRBD1
v_gene: TRBV4-1
j_gene: TRBJ1-5
abundance: .
CDR3aa: CASSFKLGQSSNQPQHF
CDR3nt: TGCGCCAGCAGCTTTAAACTGGGACAGAGTAGCAATCAGCCCCAGCATTTT

d_gene: TRBD2
v_gene: TRBV7-9
j_gene: TRBJ2-1
abundance: .
CDR3aa: CASSLGLGSGRDNEQFF
CDR3nt: TGTGCCAGCAGCTTAGGCCTAGGTAGCGGGAGGGACAATGAGCAGTTCTTC

d_gene: .
v_gene: TRBV19
j_gene: TRBJ2-1
abundance: .
CDR3aa: CASNREGATHNTNEQFF
CDR3nt: TGTGCCAGTAACCGCGAAGGGGCAACCCACAACACGAATGAGCAGTTCTTC

d_gene: .
v_gene: TRBV29-1
j_gene: TRBJ1-1
abundance: .
CDR3aa: CSARTQNTEAFF
CDR3nt: TGCAGCGCCCGGACACAGAACACTGAAGCTTTCTTT

d_gene: TRBD2
v_gene: TRBV28
j_gene: TRBJ2-7
abundance: large
CDR3aa: CASSLAILAETYEQYF
CDR3nt: TGTGCCAGCAGTTTAGCGATACTAGCGGAGACCTACGAGCAGTACTTC

d_gene: .
v_gene: TRBV15
j_gene: TRBJ1-3
abundance: .
CDR3aa: CATSRDRQSGNTIYF
CDR3nt: TGTGCCACCAGCAGAGACAGACAGTCTGGAAACACCATATATTTT

d_gene: .
v_gene: TRBV4-2
j_gene: TRBJ2-3
abundance: .
CDR3aa: CASSFRPTTTDTQYF
CDR3nt: TGTGCCAGCAGCTTTAGGCCGACTACAACAGATACGCAGTATTTT

d_gene: .
v_gene: TRBV10-1
j_gene: TRBJ2-2
abundance: .
CDR3aa: CASSGGGNTGELFF
CDR3nt: TGCGCCAGCAGTGGGGGAGGGAACACCGGGGAGCTGTTTTTT

d_gene: TRBD2
v_gene: TRBV9
j_gene: TRBJ2-7
abundance: .
CDR3aa: CASSPRSSGSLVNEQYF
CDR3nt: TGTGCCAGCAGCCCCCGGAGTAGCGGGAGTTTAGTCAACGAGCAGTACTTC

d_gene: .
v_gene: TRBV2
j_gene: TRBJ2-2
abundance: .
CDR3aa: CASSGGSVNTGELFF
CDR3nt: TGTGCCAGCAGTGGCGGTAGCGTGAACACCGGGGAGCTGTTTTTT

d_gene: TRBD1
v_gene: TRBV7-6
j_gene: TRBJ2-7
abundance: .
CDR3aa: CASSLGTGGREQYF
CDR3nt: TGTGCCAGCAGCTTGGGGACAGGGGGGCGTGAGCAGTACTTC

d_gene: TRBD1
v_gene: TRBV18
j_gene: TRBJ2-7
abundance: .
CDR3aa: CASSPSGQGFYEQYF
CDR3nt: TGTGCCAGCTCACCGTCGGGACAGGGGTTCTACGAGCAGTACTTC

d_gene: TRBD1
v_gene: TRBV27
j_gene: TRBJ2-7
abundance: .
CDR3aa: CASSSGQGVYEQYF
CDR3nt: TGTGCCAGCAGTTCGGGACAGGGAGTCTACGAGCAGTACTTC

d_gene: TRBD2
v_gene: TRBV14
j_gene: TRBJ2-7
abundance: .
CDR3aa: CASSQPTSGAYEQYF
CDR3nt: TGTGCCAGCAGCCAACCGACTAGCGGGGCCTACGAGCAGTACTTC

d_gene: .
v_gene: TRBV4-1
j_gene: TRBJ2-7
abundance: .
CDR3aa: CASSPTSARVYEQYF
CDR3nt: TGCGCCAGCAGCCCTACCTCCGCGCGGGTCTACGAGCAGTACTTC

d_gene: TRBD1
v_gene: TRBV18
j_gene: TRBJ2-7
abundance: .
CDR3aa: CASSPDRVGEQYF
CDR3nt: TGTGCCAGCTCACCCGACAGGGTCGGCGAGCAGTACTTC

d_gene: TRBD1
v_gene: TRBV7-2
j_gene: TRBJ2-7
abundance: .
CDR3aa: CASRRTGGAGYEQYF
CDR3nt: TGTGCCAGCAGGCGAACAGGGGGCGCTGGGTACGAGCAGTACTTC

d_gene: .
v_gene: TRBV4-1
j_gene: TRBJ2-7
abundance: .
CDR3aa: CASSQPSGREPYEQYF
CDR3nt: TGCGCCAGCAGCCAACCCTCGGGCCGGGAACCCTACGAGCAGTACTTC

d_gene: .
v_gene: TRBV7-2
j_gene: TRBJ2-5
abundance: .
CDR3aa: CASSSGGETQYF
CDR3nt: TGTGCCAGCAGCTCAGGGGGGGAGACCCAGTACTTC

d_gene: .
v_gene: TRBV6-5
j_gene: TRBJ2-7
abundance: .
CDR3aa: CASSYYMMGSRGEQYF
CDR3nt: TGTGCCAGCAGTTACTACATGATGGGCAGCAGGGGCGAGCAGTACTTC

d_gene: TRBD1
v_gene: TRBV5-1
j_gene: TRBJ1-2
abundance: .
CDR3aa: CASSPRPGQGNYGYTF
CDR3nt: TGCGCCAGCAGCCCACGACCGGGACAGGGGAACTATGGCTACACCTTC

d_gene: .
v_gene: TRBV5-4
j_gene: TRBJ1-2
abundance: .
CDR3aa: CASNQGSYGYTF
CDR3nt: TGTGCCAGCAACCAGGGATCCTATGGCTACACCTTC

d_gene: TRBD2
v_gene: TRBV28
j_gene: TRBJ2-1
abundance: .
CDR3aa: CASSSSPGTSGRGEQFF
CDR3nt: TGTGCCAGCAGTAGCTCACCCGGGACTAGCGGGAGAGGTGAGCAGTTCTTC

d_gene: TRBD2
v_gene: TRBV5-1
j_gene: TRBJ2-3
abundance: .
CDR3aa: CASSLFPSGSSDTQYF
CDR3nt: TGCGCCAGCAGCTTATTTCCTAGCGGGAGCTCAGATACGCAGTATTTT

d_gene: TRBD2
v_gene: TRBV6-5
j_gene: TRBJ2-1
abundance: .
CDR3aa: CASSLAAGTYNEQFF
CDR3nt: TGTGCCAGCAGTTTAGCAGCGGGAACCTACAATGAGCAGTTCTTC

d_gene: .
v_gene: TRBV19
j_gene: TRBJ2-7
abundance: .
CDR3aa: CASSVGPTSSYEQYF
CDR3nt: TGTGCCAGTAGTGTGGGACCGACTAGCTCCTACGAGCAGTACTTC

d_gene: TRBD1
v_gene: TRBV5-1
j_gene: TRBJ1-1
abundance: .
CDR3aa: CASSLALRQGRTEAFF
CDR3nt: TGCGCCAGCAGCTTGGCCCTCCGACAGGGGCGGACTGAAGCTTTCTTT

d_gene: .
v_gene: TRBV27
j_gene: TRBJ2-3
abundance: .
CDR3aa: CASSLRGYGGDTQYF
CDR3nt: TGTGCCAGCAGTTTGCGGGGCTACGGGGGAGATACGCAGTATTTT

d_gene: .
v_gene: TRBV6-1
j_gene: TRBJ2-7
abundance: once
CDR3aa: CASRIPAGRENEQYF
CDR3nt: TGTGCCAGCAGGATACCGGCAGGTCGGGAAAACGAGCAGTACTTC

d_gene: .
v_gene: TRBV27
j_gene: TRBJ2-4
abundance: .
CDR3aa: CASSVRDAKNIQYF
CDR3nt: TGTGCCAGCAGTGTCAGGGATGCCAAAAACATTCAGTACTTC

d_gene: TRBD1
v_gene: TRBV10-3
j_gene: TRBJ2-3
abundance: .
CDR3aa: CAIRWTGGTDTQYF
CDR3nt: TGTGCCATCAGATGGACAGGGGGCACAGATACGCAGTATTTT

d_gene: TRBD2
v_gene: TRBV10-3
j_gene: TRBJ2-3
abundance: once
CDR3aa: CANRGEGGPRDTQYF
CDR3nt: TGTGCCAACCGAGGGGAGGGAGGGCCCCGTGATACGCAGTATTTT

d_gene: .
v_gene: TRBV30
j_gene: TRBJ1-2
abundance: .
CDR3aa: CAWVRTSANYGYTF
CDR3nt: TGTGCCTGGGTTAGGACATCCGCTAACTATGGCTACACCTTC

d_gene: TRBD2
v_gene: TRBV28
j_gene: TRBJ2-7
abundance: .
CDR3aa: CASSTGTSGRSSYEQYF
CDR3nt: TGTGCCAGCAGTACGGGGACTAGCGGCCGAAGCTCCTACGAGCAGTACTTC

d_gene: .
v_gene: TRBV29-1
j_gene: TRBJ2-1
abundance: .
CDR3aa: CSVASTEYNEQFF
CDR3nt: TGCAGCGTTGCCTCGACAGAGTACAATGAGCAGTTCTTC

d_gene: TRBD1
v_gene: TRBV29-1
j_gene: TRBJ2-7
abundance: .
CDR3aa: CSVAGTGGLEQYF
CDR3nt: TGCAGCGTTGCGGGGACAGGGGGTCTCGAGCAGTACTTC

d_gene: .
v_gene: TRBV28
j_gene: TRBJ1-2
abundance: .
CDR3aa: CASSWERTNYGYTF
CDR3nt: TGTGCCAGCAGCTGGGAGCGCACTAACTATGGCTACACCTTC

d_gene: .
v_gene: TRBV5-6
j_gene: TRBJ1-5
abundance: .
CDR3aa: CASSRGLSNQPQHF
CDR3nt: TGTGCCAGCAGCCGGGGGTTGAGCAATCAGCCCCAGCATTTT

d_gene: TRBD1
v_gene: TRBV28
j_gene: TRBJ1-3
abundance: .
CDR3aa: CASSFSVRGPSSGNTIYF
CDR3nt: TGTGCCAGCAGTTTCTCAGTGAGGGGGCCTAGCTCTGGAAACACCATATATTTT

d_gene: .
v_gene: TRBV28
j_gene: TRBJ1-3
abundance: .
CDR3aa: CASSLFSQGSGNTIYF
CDR3nt: TGTGCCAGCAGTTTATTCTCCCAGGGATCTGGAAACACCATATATTTT

d_gene: TRBD1
v_gene: TRBV27
j_gene: TRBJ2-5
abundance: .
CDR3aa: CASSLDYRGAQETQYF
CDR3nt: TGTGCCAGCAGTCTAGACTACAGGGGGGCCCAAGAGACCCAGTACTTC